Below are 25 T cell receptor beta chains sequenced from a single sample in a study of blood T cell repertoires in COVID-19. Assay used: immunoSEQ multiplex PCR; TCRdb lists only in-frame clones, some missing. In the table there are 200,000 to 250,000 clones, more than 75% of which are singletons. Sequencing was done on a sample of peripheral blood. These receptors all stem from a man in his forties with acute or convalescent COVID-19.

This rearrangement joins TRBV29-1 to TRBJ1-1; 8 bases fit TRBD1. Germline V lookup: CDR1 SQVTM, CDR2 ANQGSEA. This CDR3 contains 14 residues. J was trimmed by 5 bases and V by 5 bases; bases with no gene match: 10. CDR3 in DNA: TGCAGCGTTTTTGATCGGACAGGGAGAACTGAAGCTTTCTTT. This codes for CSVFDRTGRTEAFF.

The rearrangement joins TRBV5-1 to TRBJ1-4, with D perhaps matching TRBD1 (5 bases). The CDR3 is 15 residues long. The ends were cut back, 4 bases at V and 8 bases at J, with 18 bases in the middle. Germline CDR1 SGHRS, CDR2 YFSETQ. The CDR3 DNA sequence: TGCGCCAGCAGCCTGGGGACTTTCGCCGAGGAAAAACTGTTTTTT. Protein: CASSLGTFAEEKLFF.

The chain recombines TRBV7-9 with TRBJ1-2, with D perhaps matching TRBD1 (6 bases). CDR3 size: 13 residues. The germline CDR1 and CDR2 sequences are SEHNR and FQNEAQ (reference sequence). Trimming cost V 1 base and J 8 bases, with 11 bases left between them. As DNA, the CDR3 is TGTGCCAGCAGCTTAGACAGGGCCGGCGGCTACACCTTC. This gives the protein CASSLDRAGGYTF.

J is TRBJ2-3 and V is TRBV7-9, with 12 bases identical to TRBD2. The CDR3 totals 16 residues. J lost 2 bases, V lost 5 bases, and 5 bases had no gene match. Germline values: CDR1 SEHNR, CDR2 FQNEAQ (reference sequence). This CDR3 reads CASSPGLAGTTDTQYF. DNA of the CDR3: TGTGCCAGCAGCCCCGGACTAGCGGGGACCACAGATACGCAGTATTTT.

The chain has TRBV11-2 and TRBJ1-3; the match to TRBD1 covers 7 bases. V shed 0 bases and J 0 bases; nucleotides not matched to a gene: 8. Germline V gene lookup returns CDR1 SGHAT and CDR2 FQNNGV. The CDR3 contains 18 residues. This CDR3 is CASSLDGWTGISGNTIYF. Written as DNA, the CDR3 is TGTGCCAGCAGCTTAGATGGGTGGACAGGTATCTCTGGAAACACCATATATTTT.

The chain employs TRBV27 and TRBJ2-2, with D possibly matching TRBD1 (6 bases). V lost 5 bases and J lost 2, with 18 bases in between. The germline V gene has CDR1 MNHEY and CDR2 SMNVEV (reference sequence). The CDR3 is 17 residues long. CDR3 region: CASSARPTGINTGELFF. CDR3 coding DNA: TGTGCCAGCAGTGCACGCCCCACAGGGATAAACACCGGGGAGCTGTTTTTT.

This clone was seen more than once but under ten times. The rearrangement links TRBV6-5 to TRBJ2-3; 8 bases fit TRBD2. The CDR3 has 15 residues. Per the germline V gene, CDR1 is MNHEY and CDR2 is SVGAGI. Trimming took 2 bases from V and 5 from J; bases not matched to a gene: 6. The CDR3 nucleotides are TGTGCCAGCAGTTACGACGGGGGGGGGCAAGATACGCAGTATTTT. Translated: CASSYDGGGQDTQYF.

This clone was observed a handful of times. CDR3 protein: CASSQDGLAGVTYNEQFF. As DNA, the CDR3 is TGCGCCAGCAGCCAAGATGGTCTAGCGGGGGTGACATACAATGAGCAGTTCTTC. This chain uses TRBV4-3 with TRBJ2-1; 10 nucleotides line up with TRBD2. The CDR3 covers 18 residues. Germline V CDR1 and CDR2: LGHNA, YSLEER. V trimming: 0 bases; J trimming: 4 bases; junction bases outside the gene matches: 9.

The rearrangement uses TRBV14 and TRBJ1-6; 8 bases agree with TRBD1. The CDR3 runs 18 residues. Germline-derived CDR1 and CDR2 are SGHDN and FVKESK. The V segment lost 0 bases and the J segment 5 bases; nucleotides outside the gene matches: 9. This CDR3 reads CASSQDRNRGIDNSPLHF. In DNA form, the CDR3 reads TGTGCCAGCAGCCAAGATAGGAACAGGGGGATCGATAATTCACCCCTCCACTTT.

V usage is TRBV5-4 and J usage is TRBJ2-2, with D possibly TRBD1 on 6 matching bases. Germline V lookup: CDR1 SGHNT, CDR2 YYREEE (reference sequence). The CDR3 totals 17 residues. Trimming took 4 bases from V and 0 from J, leaving 16 bases between them. The CDR3: CASSHSGVPANTGELFF. CDR3 nucleotide sequence: TGTGCCAGCAGCCACTCAGGGGTCCCTGCGAACACCGGGGAGCTGTTTTTT.

This sequence joins TRBV12-2 and TRBJ2-3; TRBD2, the D gene given by the table, was not confirmed from the DNA. TRBV12-2 is termed a pseudogene. The CDR3 is 16 amino acids. CDR3 coding DNA: TGTGCAAGTCGCTTCGGAGGGGGGGGATGGACAGATACGCAGTATTTT. Amino acids: CASRFGGGGWTDTQYF.

This chain connects TRBV7-9 to TRBJ1-1; 9 bases align to TRBD1. CDR3 size: 13 residues. Trimming cost V 5 bases and J 8 bases; bases outside gene matches: 6. CDR1 and CDR2 (germline): SEHNR, FQNEAQ (reference sequence). CDR3 sequence reads: CASSSPGTGEAFF. CDR3 DNA sequence: TGTGCCAGCAGCAGTCCCGGGACAGGGGAAGCTTTCTTT.

In nucleotides, the CDR3 is TGTGCCAGCAGCCCCCCGTCCCCCGTCACCGGGGAGCTGTTTTTT. Its translation is CASSPPSPVTGELFF. This rearrangement joins TRBV11-2 to TRBJ2-2; D is unclear. Between the trimmed V and J ends, which lost 5 bases and 4 bases, there was a span of 14 bases. Germline-derived CDR1 and CDR2 are SGHAT and FQNNGV. This CDR3 is 15 amino acids long. Full variable domain (remainder filled in from reference TRBV11-2 and TRBJ2-2): EAGVAQSPRYKIIEKRQSVAFWCNPISGHATLYWYQQILGQGPKLLIQFQNNGVVDDSQLPKDRFSAERLKGVDSTLKIQPAKLEDSAVYLCASSPPSPVTGELFFGEGSRLTVL.

The chain uses TRBV2 and TRBJ2-2; 15 bases line up with TRBD2. The V segment lost 6 bases and the J segment 5 bases; nucleotides outside the gene matches: 10. The V gene's germline CDR1 is SNHLY and CDR2 FYNNEI. This CDR3 contains 18 residues. The CDR3 DNA reads TGTGCCAGCAGGCGGACTAGCGGGGGGGCCGGGGGAACCGGGGAGCTGTTTTTT. It encodes CASRRTSGGAGGTGELFF. Full variable domain (outside the CDR3, taken from reference TRBV2 and TRBJ2-2): EPEVTQTPSHQVTQMGQEVILRCVPISNHLYFYWYRQILGQKVEFLVSFYNNEISEKSEIFDDQFSVERPDGSNFTLKIRSTKLEDSAMYFCASRRTSGGAGGTGELFFGEGSRLTVL.

The rearrangement joins TRBV28 to TRBJ1-1, with TRBD1 identical over 7 bases. Looked up from germline, CDR1 is MDHEN and CDR2 is SYDVKM. V trimming: 6 bases; J trimming: 1 base; junction bases outside the gene matches: 8. The CDR3 runs to 15 residues. As DNA, the CDR3 is TGTGCCAGCAGACGGGACAGAAATTCGAACACTGAAGCTTTCTTT. Protein: CASRRDRNSNTEAFF.

The chain links TRBV5-1 to TRBJ1-1; the D gene is possibly TRBD1 (6 bases). The CDR3 is 16 residues long. In germline, CDR1 is SGHRS, CDR2 YFSETQ. The germline V and J ends were trimmed by 0 bases and 1 base, with 13 bases remaining between them. CDR3 DNA: TGCGCCAGCAGCTTGGCCCCACAGGGAGCGAACACTGAAGCTTTCTTT. Residues: CASSLAPQGANTEAFF.

The rearrangement links TRBV10-3 to TRBJ1-2, with 7 nucleotides matching TRBD1. In germline, CDR1 is ENHRY, CDR2 SYGVKD. There are 14 residues in the CDR3. Trimming at V came to 1 base and at J to 3 bases, leaving 2 bases not matched to a gene. The CDR3 loop reads CAISEYDRDYGYTF. The CDR3 DNA sequence: TGTGCCATCAGTGAGTATGACAGGGACTATGGCTACACCTTC.

The J gene is TRBJ1-3, the V gene TRBV7-3; tentative D call: TRBD1 (6 bases). In germline, CDR1 is SGHTA, CDR2 FQGTGA. This CDR3 has 18 amino acids. V was cut by 6 bases and J by 1 base, with 22 bases left in between. The CDR3 bases are TGTGCCAGCAGACGACAGGCCTTTTTCGATGGTTCTGGAAACACCATATATTTT. Protein sequence: CASRRQAFFDGSGNTIYF. Combining the CDR3 with reference TRBV7-3 and TRBJ1-3 gives the whole variable domain GAGVSQTPSNKVTEKGKYVELRCDPISGHTALYWYRQSLGQGPEFLIYFQGTGAADDSGLPNDRFFAVRPEGSVSTLKIQRTERGDSAVYLCASRRQAFFDGSGNTIYFGEGSWLTVV.

The genes are TRBV7-9 and TRBJ2-2; D is possibly TRBD2 (6 bases). The CDR3 length is 15 residues. The germline V and J ends were trimmed by 2 bases and 1 base, with 8 bases remaining between them. Germline CDR1 is SEHNR and CDR2 is FQNEAQ (reference sequence). CDR3 protein: CASSLTGENTGELFF. For the CDR3, the DNA is TGTGCCAGCAGCTTAACGGGGGAGAACACCGGGGAGCTGTTTTTT.

This rearrangement joins TRBV7-9 to TRBJ1-2; a weak D match, TRBD1 (5 bases). V was pared by 5 bases and J by 8 bases, with 27 bases between. This CDR3 comprises 17 residues. Germline loops: CDR1 SEHNR, CDR2 FQNEAQ (reference sequence). DNA of the CDR3: TGTGCCAGCAGCCTCCATAGGGGCTCCCCACTGGAGGGCGGCTACACCTTC. This gives the protein CASSLHRGSPLEGGYTF. The full variable domain, its missing parts supplied by reference TRBV7-9 and TRBJ1-2, is DTGVSQNPRHKITKRGQNVTFRCDPISEHNRLYWYRQTLGQGPEFLTYFQNEAQLEKSRLLSDRFSAERPKGSFSTLEIQRTEQGDSAMYLCASSLHRGSPLEGGYTFGSGTRLTVV.

CDR3 region: CASSLVSDSNQPQHF. For the CDR3, the DNA is TGTGCCAGCAGCTTAGTGTCAGATAGCAATCAGCCCCAGCATTTT. V and J are TRBV7-9 and TRBJ1-5; D is ambiguous. This CDR3 is 15 amino acids long. V dropped 1 base and J dropped 0 bases, with 7 bases sitting between them. Looked up from germline, CDR1 is SEHNR and CDR2 is FQNEAQ (reference sequence).

The rearrangement links TRBV7-7 to TRBJ2-7; 9 nucleotides line up with TRBD2. CDR1 and CDR2 (germline): SSHAT, FNYEAQ (reference sequence). The CDR3 runs to 15 residues. Trimming took 5 bases from V and 6 from J; bases not matched to a gene: 11. CDR3 bases: TGTGCCAGCAGCCCTCAGGGCGGGGGGGCGGCCGAGCAGTACTTC. It translates to CASSPQGGGAAEQYF.

There are a few counts of this clone. V usage is TRBV2 and J usage is TRBJ1-2; TRBD1 matches 8 bases. J gave up 8 bases and V 3 bases, and 11 bases lay outside the gene matches. The CDR3 contains 15 residues. Germline V gives CDR1 SNHLY, CDR2 FYNNEI. CDR3 coding DNA: TGTGCCAGCAGTGAGTCTAGGACAGGGTTTCCCGGCTACACCTTC. This codes for CASSESRTGFPGYTF. The full variable domain, completed using reference TRBV2 and TRBJ1-2, is EPEVTQTPSHQVTQMGQEVILRCVPISNHLYFYWYRQILGQKVEFLVSFYNNEISEKSEIFDDQFSVERPDGSNFTLKIRSTKLEDSAMYFCASSESRTGFPGYTFGSGTRLTVV.

The chain joins TRBV12-3 or TRBV12-4 to TRBJ1-2, with D unresolved. V lost 5 bases and J 5 bases, leaving 9 bases between the germline ends. This CDR3 contains 12 residues. DNA for the CDR3: TGTGCCAGCAGTGAGGGCGGTTATGGCTACACCTTC. Translation: CASSEGGYGYTF.

This sequence joins TRBV12-3 or TRBV12-4 and TRBJ1-1; D unclear. Trimming stripped 6 bases from V and 5 bases from J, with 13 bases between. The CDR3 is 13 amino acids. The CDR3 bases are TGTGCCAGCAGGAAACAATCCGGGACTGAAGCTTTCTTT. Translating gives CASRKQSGTEAFF.